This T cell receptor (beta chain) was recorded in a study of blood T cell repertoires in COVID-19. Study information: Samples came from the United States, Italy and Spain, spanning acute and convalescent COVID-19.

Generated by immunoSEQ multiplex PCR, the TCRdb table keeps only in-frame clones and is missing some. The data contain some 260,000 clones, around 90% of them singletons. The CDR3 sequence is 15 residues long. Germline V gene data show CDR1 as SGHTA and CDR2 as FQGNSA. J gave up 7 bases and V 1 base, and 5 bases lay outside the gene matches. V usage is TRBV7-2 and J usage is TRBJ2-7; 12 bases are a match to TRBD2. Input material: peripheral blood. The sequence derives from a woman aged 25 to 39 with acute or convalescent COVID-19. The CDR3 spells CASSLVLAGGKEQYF. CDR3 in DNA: TGTGCCAGCAGCTTAGTTCTAGCGGGAGGGAAAGAGCAGTACTTC.